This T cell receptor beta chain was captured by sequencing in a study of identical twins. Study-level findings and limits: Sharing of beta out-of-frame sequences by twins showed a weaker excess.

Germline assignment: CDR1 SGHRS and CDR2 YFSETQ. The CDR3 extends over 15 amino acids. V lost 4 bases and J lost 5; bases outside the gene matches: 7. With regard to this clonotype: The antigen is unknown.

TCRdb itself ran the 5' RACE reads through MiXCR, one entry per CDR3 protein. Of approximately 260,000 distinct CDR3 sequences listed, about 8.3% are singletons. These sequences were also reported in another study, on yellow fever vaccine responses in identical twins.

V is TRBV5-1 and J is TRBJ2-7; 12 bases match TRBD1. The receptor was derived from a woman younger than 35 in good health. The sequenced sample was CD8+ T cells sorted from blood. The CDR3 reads CASSPTGTGGNEQYF. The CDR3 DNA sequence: TGCGCCAGCAGCCCGACCGGGACAGGGGGCAACGAGCAGTACTTC.